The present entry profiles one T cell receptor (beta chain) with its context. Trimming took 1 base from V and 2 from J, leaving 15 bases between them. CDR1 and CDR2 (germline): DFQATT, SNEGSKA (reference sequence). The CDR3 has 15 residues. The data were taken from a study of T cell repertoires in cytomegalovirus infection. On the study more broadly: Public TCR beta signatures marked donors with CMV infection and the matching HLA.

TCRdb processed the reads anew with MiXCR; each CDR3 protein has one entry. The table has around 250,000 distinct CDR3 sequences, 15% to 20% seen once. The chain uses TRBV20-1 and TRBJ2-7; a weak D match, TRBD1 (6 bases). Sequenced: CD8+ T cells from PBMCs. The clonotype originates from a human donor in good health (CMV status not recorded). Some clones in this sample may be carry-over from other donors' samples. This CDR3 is CSARASQGMPYEQYF. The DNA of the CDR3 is TGCAGTGCTAGAGCATCTCAGGGGATGCCCTACGAGCAGTACTTC.